This record looks at one T cell receptor beta chain sequence and its context. As yet, its antigen is unknown. The sample belongs to a study of T cells after yellow fever vaccination. MiXCR was run by TCRdb on the 5' RACE reads, yielding one entry per CDR3 protein. The table lists more than 350,000 distinct CDR3 sequences, approximately 10% of them singletons, with less than 20% in the top ten. Study outcomes and limitations: FACS-sorted repertoires could harbor abundant contaminating bulk-population clonotypes.

The TCR comes from a man between 18 and 29 years old who received the YFV17D yellow fever vaccine. Source: PBMCs, taken on the day of the first yellow fever vaccination.

CDR3 DNA sequence: TGTGCCAGCAGTTACTCGACAGGGGGCTTGATGACTGAAGCTTTCTTT. This codes for CASSYSTGGLMTEAFF. V usage is TRBV6-5 and J usage is TRBJ1-1, with TRBD1 matching over 10 bases. Germline lookup yields CDR1 MNHEY and CDR2 SVGAGI. Unmatched junction bases numbered 6, after V lost 0 bases and J lost 5 bases. CDR3 length: 16 residues.